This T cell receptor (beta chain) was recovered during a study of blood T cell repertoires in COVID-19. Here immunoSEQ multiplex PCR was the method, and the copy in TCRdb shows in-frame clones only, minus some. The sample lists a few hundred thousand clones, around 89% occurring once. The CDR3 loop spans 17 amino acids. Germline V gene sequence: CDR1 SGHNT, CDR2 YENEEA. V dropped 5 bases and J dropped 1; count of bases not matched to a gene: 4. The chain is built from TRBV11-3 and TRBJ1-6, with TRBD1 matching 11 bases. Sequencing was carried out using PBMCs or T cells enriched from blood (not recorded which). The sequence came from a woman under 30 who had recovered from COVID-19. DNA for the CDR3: TGTGCCAGCAGCAGCGGGACAGGGGGATCCTATAATTCACCCCTCCACTTT. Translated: CASSSGTGGSYNSPLHF. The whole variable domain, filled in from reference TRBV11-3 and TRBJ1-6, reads EAGVVQSPRYKIIEKKQPVAFWCNPISGHNTLYWYLQNLGQGPELLIRYENEEAVDDSQLPKDRFSAERLKGVDSTLKIQPAELGDSAVYLCASSSGTGGSYNSPLHFGNGTRLTVT.